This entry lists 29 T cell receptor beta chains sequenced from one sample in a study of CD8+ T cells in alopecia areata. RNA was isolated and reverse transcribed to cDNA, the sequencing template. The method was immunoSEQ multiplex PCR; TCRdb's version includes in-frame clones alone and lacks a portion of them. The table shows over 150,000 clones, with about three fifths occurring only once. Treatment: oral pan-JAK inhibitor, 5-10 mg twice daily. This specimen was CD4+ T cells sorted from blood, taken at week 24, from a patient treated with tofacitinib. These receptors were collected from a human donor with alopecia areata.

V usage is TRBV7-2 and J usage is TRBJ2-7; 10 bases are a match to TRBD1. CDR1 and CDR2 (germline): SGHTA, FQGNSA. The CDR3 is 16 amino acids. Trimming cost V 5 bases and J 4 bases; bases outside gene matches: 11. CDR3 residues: CASSTPPGQGWYEQYF. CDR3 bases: TGTGCCAGCAGCACCCCGCCGGGACAGGGGTGGTACGAGCAGTACTTC.

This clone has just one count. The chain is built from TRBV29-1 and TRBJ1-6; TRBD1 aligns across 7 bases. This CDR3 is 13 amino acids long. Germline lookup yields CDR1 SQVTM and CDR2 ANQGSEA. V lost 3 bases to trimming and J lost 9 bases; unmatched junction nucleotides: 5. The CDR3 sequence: CSVDHRGRSPLHF. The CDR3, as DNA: TGCAGCGTTGATCACAGGGGACGTTCACCCCTCCACTTT.

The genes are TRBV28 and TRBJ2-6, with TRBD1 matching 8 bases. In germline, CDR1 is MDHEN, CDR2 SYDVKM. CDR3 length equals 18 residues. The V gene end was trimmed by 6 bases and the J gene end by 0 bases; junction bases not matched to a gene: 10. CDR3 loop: CASRSGDRFSSGANVLTF. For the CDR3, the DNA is TGTGCCAGCAGATCGGGGGACAGGTTTAGCTCTGGGGCCAACGTCCTGACTTTC. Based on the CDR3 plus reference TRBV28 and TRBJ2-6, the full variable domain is DVKVTQSSRYLVKRTGEKVFLECVQDMDHENMFWYRQDPGLGLRLIYFSYDVKMKEKGDIPEGYSVSREKKERFSLILESASTNQTSMYLCASRSGDRFSSGANVLTFGAGSRLTVL.

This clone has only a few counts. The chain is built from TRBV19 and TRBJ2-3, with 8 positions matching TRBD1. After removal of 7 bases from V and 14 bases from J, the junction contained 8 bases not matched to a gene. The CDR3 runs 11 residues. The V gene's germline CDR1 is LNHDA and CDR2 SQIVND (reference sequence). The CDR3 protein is CASTEDRVRYF. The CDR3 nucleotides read TGTGCCAGTACTGAGGACAGGGTGCGGTATTTT.

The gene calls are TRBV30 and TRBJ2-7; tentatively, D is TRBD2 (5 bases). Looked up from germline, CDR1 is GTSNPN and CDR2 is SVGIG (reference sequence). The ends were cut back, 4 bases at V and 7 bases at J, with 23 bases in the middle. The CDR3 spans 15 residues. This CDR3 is CAWKPPRPGPGEQYF. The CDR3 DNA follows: TGTGCCTGGAAACCCCCTCGCCCCGGGCCGGGGGAGCAGTACTTC.

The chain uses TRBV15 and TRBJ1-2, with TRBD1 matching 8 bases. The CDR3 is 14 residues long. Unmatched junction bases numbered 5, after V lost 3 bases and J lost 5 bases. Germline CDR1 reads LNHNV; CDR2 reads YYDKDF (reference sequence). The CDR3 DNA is TGTGCCACCAGCAGCCAGGGGGCAGGGTATGGCTACACCTTC. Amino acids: CATSSQGAGYGYTF.

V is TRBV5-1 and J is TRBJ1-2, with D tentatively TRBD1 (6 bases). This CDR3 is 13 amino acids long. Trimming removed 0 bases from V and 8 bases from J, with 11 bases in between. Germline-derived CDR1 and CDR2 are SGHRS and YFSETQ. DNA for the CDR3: TGCGCCAGCAGCTTGGCCGTTGGGGGCGGCTACACCTTC. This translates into CASSLAVGGGYTF.

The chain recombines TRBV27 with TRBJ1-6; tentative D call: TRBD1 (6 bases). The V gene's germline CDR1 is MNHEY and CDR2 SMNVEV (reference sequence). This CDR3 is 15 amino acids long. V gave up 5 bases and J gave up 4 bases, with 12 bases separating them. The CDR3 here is CASSPQQGYNSPLHF. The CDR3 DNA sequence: TGTGCCAGCAGTCCGCAACAGGGATATAATTCACCCCTCCACTTT.

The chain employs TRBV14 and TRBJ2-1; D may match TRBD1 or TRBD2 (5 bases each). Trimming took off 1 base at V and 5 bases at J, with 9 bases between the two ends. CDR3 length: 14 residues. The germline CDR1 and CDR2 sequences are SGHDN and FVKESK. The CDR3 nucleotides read TGTGCCAGCAGCCAAGTGAAGGGACACAATGAGCAGTTCTTC. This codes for CASSQVKGHNEQFF.

This CDR3 reads CATSRRALAGVSEQYF. CDR3 nucleotides: TGTGCCACCAGCAGACGCGCACTAGCGGGAGTTAGCGAGCAGTACTTC. The chain uses TRBV15 and TRBJ2-7; 11 bases match TRBD2. CDR3 length: 16 residues. The germline CDR1 and CDR2 sequences are LNHNV and YYDKDF (reference sequence). J gave up 6 bases and V 2 bases, and 9 bases lay outside the gene matches.

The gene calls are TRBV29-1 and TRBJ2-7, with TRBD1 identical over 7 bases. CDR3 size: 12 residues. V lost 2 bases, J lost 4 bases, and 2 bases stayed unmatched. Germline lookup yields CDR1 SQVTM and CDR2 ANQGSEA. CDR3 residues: CSVEKQGYEQYF. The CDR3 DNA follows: TGCAGCGTTGAAAAACAGGGGTACGAGCAGTACTTC.

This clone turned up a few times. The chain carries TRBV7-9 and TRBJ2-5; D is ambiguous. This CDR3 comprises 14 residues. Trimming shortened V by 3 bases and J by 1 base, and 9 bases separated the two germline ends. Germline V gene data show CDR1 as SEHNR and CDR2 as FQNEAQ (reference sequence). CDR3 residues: CASSFHEVQETQYF. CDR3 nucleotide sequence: TGTGCCAGCAGCTTCCATGAGGTCCAAGAGACCCAGTACTTC.

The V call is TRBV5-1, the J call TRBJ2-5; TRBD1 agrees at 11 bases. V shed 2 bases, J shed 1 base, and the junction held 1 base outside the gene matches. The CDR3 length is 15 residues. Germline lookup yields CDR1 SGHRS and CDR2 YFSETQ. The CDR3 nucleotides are TGCGCCAGCAGCTTCGGGACAGGGGGCCAAGAGACCCAGTACTTC. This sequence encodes CASSFGTGGQETQYF.

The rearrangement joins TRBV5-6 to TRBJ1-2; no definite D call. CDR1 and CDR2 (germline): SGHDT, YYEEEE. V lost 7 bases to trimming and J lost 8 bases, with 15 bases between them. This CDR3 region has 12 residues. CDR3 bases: TGTGCCAGCTGGAACCAGGAGGGAGGCTACACCTTC. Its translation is CASWNQEGGYTF. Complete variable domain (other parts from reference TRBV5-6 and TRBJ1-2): DAGVTQSPTHLIKTRGQQVTLRCSPKSGHDTVSWYQQALGQGPQFIFQYYEEEERQRGNFPDRFSGHQFPNYSSELNVNALLLGDSALYLCASWNQEGGYTFGSGTRLTVV.

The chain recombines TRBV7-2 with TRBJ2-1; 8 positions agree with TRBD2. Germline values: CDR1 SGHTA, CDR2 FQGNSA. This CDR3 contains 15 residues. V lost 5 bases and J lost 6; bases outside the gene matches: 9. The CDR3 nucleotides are TGTGCCAGCAGCCCCAGCGGGAGAGGGAGCAATGAGCAGTTCTTC. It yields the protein CASSPSGRGSNEQFF.

In DNA form, the CDR3 reads TGCAGCGTTGAATTGGAGTCCTACGAGCAGTACTTC. Its translation is CSVELESYEQYF. The chain recombines TRBV29-1 with TRBJ2-7; D remains unclear. V was trimmed by 2 bases and J by 1 base, leaving 6 bases between them. The CDR3 totals 12 residues. Germline V gene sequence: CDR1 SQVTM, CDR2 ANQGSEA.

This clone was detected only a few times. In DNA form, the CDR3 reads TGTGCCTGGAGTGTACGGGAGACAAGAAACACTGAAGCTTTCTTT. This gives the protein CAWSVRETRNTEAFF. The chain links TRBV30 to TRBJ1-1; D is ambiguous. The CDR3 loop spans 15 amino acids. Germline CDR1 is GTSNPN and CDR2 is SVGIG (reference sequence). The germline V and J ends were trimmed by 0 bases and 2 bases, with 13 bases remaining between them.

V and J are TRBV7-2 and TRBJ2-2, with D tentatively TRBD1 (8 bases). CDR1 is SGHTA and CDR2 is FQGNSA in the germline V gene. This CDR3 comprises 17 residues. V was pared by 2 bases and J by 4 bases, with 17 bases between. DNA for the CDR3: TGTGCCAGCAGCTTATTCCACAGGGGGGAGGGCACCGGGGAGCTGTTTTTT. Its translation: CASSLFHRGEGTGELFF.

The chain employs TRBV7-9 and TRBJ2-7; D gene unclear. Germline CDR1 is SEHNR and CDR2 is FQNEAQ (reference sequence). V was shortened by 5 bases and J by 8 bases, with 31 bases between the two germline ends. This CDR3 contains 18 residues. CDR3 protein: CASSQNNQRVGVSSQQYF. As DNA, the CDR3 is TGTGCCAGCAGCCAAAACAATCAAAGGGTTGGTGTATCTTCCCAGCAGTACTTC.

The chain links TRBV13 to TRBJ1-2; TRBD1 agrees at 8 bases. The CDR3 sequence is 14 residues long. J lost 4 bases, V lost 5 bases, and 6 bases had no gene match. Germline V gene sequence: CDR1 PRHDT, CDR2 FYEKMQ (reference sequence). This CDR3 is CASSPRQGSYGYTF. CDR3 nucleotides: TGTGCCAGCAGCCCCCGACAGGGGAGCTATGGCTACACCTTC.

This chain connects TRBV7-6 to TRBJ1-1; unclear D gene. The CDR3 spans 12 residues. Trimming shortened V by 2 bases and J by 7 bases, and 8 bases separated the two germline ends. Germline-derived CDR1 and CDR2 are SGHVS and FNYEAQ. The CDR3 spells CASSLNGVEAFF. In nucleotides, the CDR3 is TGTGCCAGCAGCTTAAATGGGGTTGAAGCTTTCTTT.

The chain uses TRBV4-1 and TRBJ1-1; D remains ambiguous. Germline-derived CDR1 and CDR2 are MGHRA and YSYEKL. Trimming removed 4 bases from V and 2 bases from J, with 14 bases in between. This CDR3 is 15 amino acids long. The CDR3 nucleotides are TGCGCCAGCAGCCCCCGGGCCCAACCTAACACTGAAGCTTTCTTT. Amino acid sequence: CASSPRAQPNTEAFF.

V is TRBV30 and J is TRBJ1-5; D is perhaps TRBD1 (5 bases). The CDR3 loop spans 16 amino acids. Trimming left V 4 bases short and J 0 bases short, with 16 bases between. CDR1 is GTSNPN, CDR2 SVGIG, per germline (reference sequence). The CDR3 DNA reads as TGTGCCTGGACTATGGGGACCGAACTTAGCAATCAGCCCCAGCATTTT. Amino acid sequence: CAWTMGTELSNQPQHF.

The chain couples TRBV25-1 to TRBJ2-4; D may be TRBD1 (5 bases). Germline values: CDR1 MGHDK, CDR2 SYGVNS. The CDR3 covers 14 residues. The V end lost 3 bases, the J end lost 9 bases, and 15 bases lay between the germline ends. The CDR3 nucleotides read TGTGCCAGCAGTGACCTTGCGGCTCAGGGCATTCAGTACTTC. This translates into CASSDLAAQGIQYF.

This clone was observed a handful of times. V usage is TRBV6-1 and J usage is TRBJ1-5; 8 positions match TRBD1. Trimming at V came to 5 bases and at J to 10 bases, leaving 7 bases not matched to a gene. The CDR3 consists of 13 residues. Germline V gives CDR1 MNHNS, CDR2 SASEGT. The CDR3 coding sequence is TGTGCCAGCAGTCAGGACAGGGAGCGACCCCAGCATTTT. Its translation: CASSQDRERPQHF.

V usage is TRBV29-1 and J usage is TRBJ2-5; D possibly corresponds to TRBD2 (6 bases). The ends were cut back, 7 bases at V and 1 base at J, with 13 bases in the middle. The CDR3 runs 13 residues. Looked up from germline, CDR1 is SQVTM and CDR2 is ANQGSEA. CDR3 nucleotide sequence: TGCAGCGGGCGGGGAATGCTCCAAGAGACCCAGTACTTC. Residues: CSGRGMLQETQYF.

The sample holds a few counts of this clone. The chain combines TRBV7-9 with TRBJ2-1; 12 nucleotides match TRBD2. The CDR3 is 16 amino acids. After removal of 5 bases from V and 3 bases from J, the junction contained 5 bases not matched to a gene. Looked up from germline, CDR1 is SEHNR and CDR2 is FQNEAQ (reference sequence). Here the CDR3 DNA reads TGTGCCAGCAGCAAACGACTAGCGGGAGACTACAATGAGCAGTTCTTC. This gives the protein CASSKRLAGDYNEQFF.

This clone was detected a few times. The CDR3 here is CATSTGLSATNEKLFF. The CDR3 DNA reads as TGTGCCACCAGCACCGGACTCTCTGCAACTAATGAAAAACTGTTTTTT. V is TRBV15 and J is TRBJ1-4, with D unresolved. Between the trimmed V and J ends, which lost 4 bases and 0 bases, there was a span of 12 bases. The CDR3 contains 16 residues. Per the germline V gene, CDR1 is LNHNV and CDR2 is YYDKDF (reference sequence).

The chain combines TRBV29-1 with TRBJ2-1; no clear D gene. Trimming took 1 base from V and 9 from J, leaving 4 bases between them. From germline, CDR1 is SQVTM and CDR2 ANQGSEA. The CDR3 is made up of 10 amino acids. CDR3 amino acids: CSVEVTEQFF. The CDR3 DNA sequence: TGCAGCGTTGAAGTCACTGAGCAGTTCTTC.